Below, 27 T cell receptor beta chains from the same sample are listed, as sequenced in a study of blood T cell repertoires in COVID-19. The table came from immunoSEQ multiplex PCR; TCRdb's copy has only in-frame clones and leaves some out. Found here are 150,000 to 200,000 clones, roughly 79% of them singletons; the top ten hold 9% to 15%. Specimen: peripheral blood. The receptors stem from a woman of 80 years or more with COVID-19, enrolled during active disease.

This clone was seen once. The chain couples TRBV4-1 to TRBJ1-1; the D is unclear. With 0 bases removed from V and 5 bases from J, the gap between germline ends came to 10 bases. Per germline, CDR1 MGHRA and CDR2 YSYEKL. The CDR3 covers 14 residues. Written as DNA, the CDR3 is TGCGCCAGCAGCCAAGATCCGGCCGGGACTGAAGCTTTCTTT. Protein sequence: CASSQDPAGTEAFF.

This clone was counted between two and nine times. V gene TRBV6-1 combines with J gene TRBJ1-1; 12 positions agree with TRBD1. The CDR3 is 17 residues long. Trimming at V came to 4 bases and at J to 3 bases, leaving 9 bases not matched to a gene. Germline V gives CDR1 MNHNS, CDR2 SASEGT. In DNA form, the CDR3 reads TGTGCCAGCAGTGGGACCGGGACAGGGGGCGATTACACTGAAGCTTTCTTT. Translation: CASSGTGTGGDYTEAFF.

Turning to this clone: As the CDR3 is not closed by the conserved phenylalanine or tryptophan, this likely results from a read error. It is unclear where the CDR3 begins or ends on the DNA, so no DNA is shown, and the CDR3 is as TCRdb lists it. The genes are TRBV12-3 or TRBV12-4 and TRBJ2-6; whether TRBD1, the table's D call, matches the DNA was not checked. The CDR3 spans 9 amino acids, including both terminal residues. CDR3 residues: CASSSPGWA.

The chain links TRBV6-1 to TRBJ2-7, with 9 bases fitting TRBD1. The CDR3 covers 15 residues. V lost 1 base to trimming and J lost 7 bases; unmatched junction nucleotides: 8. Germline lookup yields CDR1 MNHNS and CDR2 SASEGT. The CDR3 sequence: CASSEDRGPWGEQYF. CDR3 in DNA: TGTGCCAGCAGTGAAGACAGGGGGCCCTGGGGGGAGCAGTACTTC.

The chain joins TRBV19 to TRBJ1-1; D remains unclear. The CDR3 consists of 18 residues. From germline, CDR1 is LNHDA and CDR2 SQIVND (reference sequence). The V end was cut by 7 bases, the J end by 0 bases, with 24 bases between. In DNA, the CDR3 is TGTGCCAGTACCCAAGGTTGGGTAAGGGAGCCCTTGAACACTGAAGCTTTCTTT. The encoded protein is CASTQGWVREPLNTEAFF. Based on the CDR3 plus reference TRBV19 and TRBJ1-1, the full variable domain is DGGITQSPKYLFRKEGQNVTLSCEQNLNHDAMYWYRQDPGQGLRLIYYSQIVNDFQKGDIAEGYSVSREKKESFPLTVTSAQKNPTAFYLCASTQGWVREPLNTEAFFGQGTRLTVV.

The chain links TRBV29-1 to TRBJ2-1, with TRBD2 matching over 9 bases. CDR1 and CDR2 (germline): SQVTM, ANQGSEA. V was clipped by 1 base and J by 7 bases; unmatched bases: 8. The length of the CDR3 is 15 residues. The CDR3 loop reads CSVEAVAGVQNEQFF. The CDR3 coding sequence is TGCAGCGTTGAAGCGGTAGCGGGAGTTCAAAATGAGCAGTTCTTC.

The chain combines TRBV4-2 with TRBJ2-1; weak D call: TRBD1 (6 bases). The CDR3 loop spans 14 amino acids. CDR1 LGHNA and CDR2 YNFKEQ come from the germline V gene. Trimming took off 5 bases at V and 4 bases at J, with 12 bases between the two ends. In nucleotides, the CDR3 is TGTGCCAGCAGCACCCGACAGGATTACAATGAGCAGTTCTTC. Translating it yields CASSTRQDYNEQFF.

This chain joins TRBV4-3 and TRBJ1-1; 10 bases map to TRBD1. The germline gives CDR1 LGHNA, CDR2 YSLEER. The CDR3 runs 19 residues. Losses at the gene ends were 0 bases for V and 4 bases for J; bases not matched to a gene: 14. Written as DNA, the CDR3 is TGCGCCAGCAGCCAAGATAGACAGGGGGCACGGCCGCTGGGCACTGAAGCTTTCTTT. It is translated as CASSQDRQGARPLGTEAFF.

This clone was found once. The chain recombines TRBV6-2 or TRBV6-3 with TRBJ2-7; D unclear. Germline loops: CDR1 MNHEY, CDR2 SVGEGT. V dropped 3 bases and J dropped 8 bases, with 29 bases sitting between them. The CDR3 spans 18 residues. CDR3: CASSYSTLTPTSNIQQYF. The CDR3 coding sequence is TGTGCCAGCAGTTATAGTACTTTGACTCCTACCTCTAATATCCAGCAGTACTTC.

V and J are TRBV28 and TRBJ1-2; possible D gene TRBD1, 5 bases. The CDR3 is 15 amino acids. With 4 bases removed from V and 1 base from J, the gap between germline ends came to 13 bases. CDR1 and CDR2 from the germline V gene are MDHEN and SYDVKM. The CDR3 DNA is TGTGCCAGCAGTTCAGGATTGGGGGGTAACTATGGCTACACCTTC. Protein product: CASSSGLGGNYGYTF.

V is TRBV3-1 (or the pseudogene TRBV3-2) and J is TRBJ2-7; D is uncertain. Germline loops: CDR1 LGHDT, CDR2 YNNKEL (reference sequence). This CDR3 region has 15 residues. Between the trimmed V and J ends, which lost 0 bases and 2 bases, there was a span of 11 bases. The CDR3 region is CASSQDLAATYEQYF. In nucleotides, the CDR3 is TGTGCCAGCAGCCAAGATTTGGCGGCTACCTACGAGCAGTACTTC.

J is TRBJ1-3 and V is TRBV25-1, with D maybe TRBD1 (6 bases). Trimming cost V 4 bases and J 4 bases, with 11 bases left between them. The length of the CDR3 is 14 residues. Germline CDR1 MGHDK, CDR2 SYGVNS. CDR3: CASSVPGQGNTIYF. In DNA, the CDR3 is TGTGCCAGCAGTGTTCCGGGACAAGGAAACACCATATATTTT.

The rearrangement uses TRBV6-1 and TRBJ1-6; TRBD1 is a possible D gene (6 bases). V was trimmed by 1 base and J by 10 bases, leaving 14 bases between them. This CDR3 has 15 amino acids. The germline V gene encodes CDR1 MNHNS and CDR2 SASEGT. CDR3: CASSEVVQGRSPLHF. The CDR3 region has the DNA TGTGCCAGCAGTGAAGTCGTGCAGGGGAGATCACCCCTCCACTTT.

This chain connects TRBV5-1 to TRBJ1-1; D is possibly TRBD1 (5 bases). V dropped 3 bases and J dropped 2 bases, with 14 bases sitting between them. The CDR3 spans 15 residues. CDR1 and CDR2 (germline): SGHRS, YFSETQ. The chain's CDR3 is CASSSLGVENTEAFF. CDR3 bases: TGCGCCAGCAGCTCCCTAGGGGTCGAAAACACTGAAGCTTTCTTT.

The genes are TRBV12-3 or TRBV12-4 and TRBJ1-3; unclear D gene. The CDR3 runs to 12 residues. V lost 4 bases, J lost 8 bases, and 9 bases lay in between. CDR3 loop: CASSWTEDTIYF. The CDR3 region has the DNA TGTGCCAGCAGTTGGACGGAGGACACCATATATTTT.

V and J are TRBV19 and TRBJ2-3; D is possibly TRBD2 (6 bases). CDR1 is LNHDA, CDR2 SQIVND, per germline (reference sequence). The CDR3 is 15 residues long. With 9 bases removed from V and 5 bases from J, the gap between germline ends came to 21 bases. CDR3 residues: CASRTQAGLRDTQYF. Written as DNA, the CDR3 is TGTGCCAGCCGAACCCAGGCGGGGCTCAGAGATACGCAGTATTTT. Full variable domain (rest looked up from reference TRBV19 and TRBJ2-3): DGGITQSPKYLFRKEGQNVTLSCEQNLNHDAMYWYRQDPGQGLRLIYYSQIVNDFQKGDIAEGYSVSREKKESFPLTVTSAQKNPTAFYLCASRTQAGLRDTQYFGPGTRLTVL.

The chain links TRBV9 to TRBJ2-2; no reliable D call. Trimming stripped 3 bases from V and 2 bases from J, with 11 bases between. This CDR3 has 15 residues. CDR1 SGDLS and CDR2 YYNGEE come from the germline V gene. CDR3 amino acids: CASSALGRNTGELFF. CDR3 in DNA: TGTGCCAGCAGCGCGTTGGGCAGAAACACCGGGGAGCTGTTTTTT.

The chain recombines TRBV7-2 with TRBJ1-4, with D unresolved. The CDR3 length is 13 residues. The germline CDR1 and CDR2 sequences are SGHTA and FQGNSA. V lost 2 bases to trimming and J lost 2 bases, with 3 bases between them. The CDR3 coding sequence is TGTGCCAGCAGCTTACAGACTAATGAAAAACTGTTTTTT. Protein: CASSLQTNEKLFF.

The V call is TRBV11-3, the J call TRBJ2-5, with D perhaps matching TRBD1 (6 bases). V dropped 4 bases and J dropped 4 bases, with 10 bases sitting between them. Germline V gives CDR1 SGHNT, CDR2 YENEEA. This CDR3 is 13 amino acids long. As DNA, the CDR3 is TGTGCCAGCAGCTCAGACAGGCCAGAGACCCAGTACTTC. It yields the protein CASSSDRPETQYF. The entire variable domain, with the rest obtained from reference TRBV11-3 and TRBJ2-5, is as follows: EAGVVQSPRYKIIEKKQPVAFWCNPISGHNTLYWYLQNLGQGPELLIRYENEEAVDDSQLPKDRFSAERLKGVDSTLKIQPAELGDSAVYLCASSSDRPETQYFGPGTRLLVL.

This clone was detected only once. V usage is TRBV18 and J usage is TRBJ2-1; a weak D match, TRBD2 (6 bases). CDR3 length equals 16 residues. The germline gives CDR1 KGHSH, CDR2 LQKENI. V was shortened by 5 bases and J by 4 bases, with 18 bases between the two germline ends. CDR3 sequence: CASSSKSSGGYNEQFF. CDR3 bases: TGTGCCAGCTCAAGCAAGAGTTCCGGGGGATACAATGAGCAGTTCTTC. Drawing the rest from reference TRBV18 and TRBJ2-1, the complete variable domain is NAGVMQNPRHLVRRRGQEARLRCSPMKGHSHVYWYRQLPEEGLKFMVYLQKENIIDESGMPKERFSAEFPKEGPSILRIQQVVRGDSAAYFCASSSKSSGGYNEQFFGPGTRLTVL.

The rearrangement links TRBV5-1 to TRBJ1-1; 10 bases are a match to TRBD1. CDR3 length equals 14 residues. The ends lost 0 bases at V and 5 bases at J; junction bases unmatched: 1. From germline, CDR1 is SGHRS and CDR2 YFSETQ. The CDR3 loop is CASSLGQGATEAFF. The CDR3 nucleotides read TGCGCCAGCAGCTTGGGACAGGGGGCAACTGAAGCTTTCTTT.

The chain has TRBV7-2 and TRBJ2-1; 10 bases match TRBD2. With V trimmed by 3 bases and J by 3 bases, 5 bases remained unmatched. Germline V gene data show CDR1 as SGHTA and CDR2 as FQGNSA. The CDR3 extends over 16 amino acids. The CDR3 sequence is CASSFSGGLDYNEQFF. The CDR3 DNA follows: TGTGCCAGCAGCTTTAGCGGGGGGTTAGACTACAATGAGCAGTTCTTC. Drawing the rest from reference TRBV7-2 and TRBJ2-1, the complete variable domain is GAGVSQSPSNKVTEKGKDVELRCDPISGHTALYWYRQSLGQGLEFLIYFQGNSAPDKSGLPSDRFSAERTGGSVSTLTIQRTQQEDSAVYLCASSFSGGLDYNEQFFGPGTRLTVL.

This clone was recorded only once. V usage is TRBV9 and J usage is TRBJ1-4; 7 bases are shared with TRBD1. In germline, CDR1 is SGDLS, CDR2 YYNGEE. With V trimmed by 4 bases and J by 6 bases, 6 bases remained unmatched. The length of the CDR3 is 14 residues. DNA of the CDR3: TGTGCCAGCAGCACGACAGGGTGGGATGAAAAACTGTTTTTT. This sequence encodes CASSTTGWDEKLFF.

V is TRBV7-9 and J is TRBJ2-5, with D perhaps TRBD2 (6 bases). CDR1 and CDR2 from the germline V gene are SEHNR and FQNEAQ (reference sequence). The CDR3 is 13 residues long. V was clipped by 5 bases and J by 9 bases, with 16 bases between them. The CDR3 DNA sequence: TGTGCCAGCAGCCCAGACCGAGGCGGGGCCCAGTACTTC. Amino acid sequence: CASSPDRGGAQYF.

This chain joins TRBV19 and TRBJ2-1; 12 nucleotides agree with TRBD2. The CDR3 length is 16 residues. After removal of 6 bases from V and 3 bases from J, the junction contained 6 bases not matched to a gene. Germline V gene data show CDR1 as LNHDA and CDR2 as SQIVND (reference sequence). The CDR3 DNA is TGTGCCAGTAGCAAACCGGGACTAGCGGGCTACAATGAGCAGTTCTTC. Its translation: CASSKPGLAGYNEQFF.

The V call is TRBV5-4, the J call TRBJ1-1, with 7 bases fitting TRBD1. V trimming: 6 bases; J trimming: 6 bases; junction bases outside the gene matches: 8. The CDR3 is 13 amino acids. Germline loops: CDR1 SGHNT, CDR2 YYREEE (reference sequence). The DNA of the CDR3 is TGTGCCAGCAACCAATTAGGGGGCCCTGAAGCTTTCTTT. Protein: CASNQLGGPEAFF.

The chain couples TRBV10-3 to TRBJ1-5, with D possibly matching TRBD1 (5 bases). The V and J ends lost 0 bases and 4 bases respectively, with 7 bases between them. The V gene's germline CDR1 is ENHRY and CDR2 SYGVKD. The CDR3 covers 14 residues. The CDR3 DNA reads as TGTGCCATCAGTGAGTCGGGGCCGAATCAGCCCCAGCATTTT. As protein: CAISESGPNQPQHF.